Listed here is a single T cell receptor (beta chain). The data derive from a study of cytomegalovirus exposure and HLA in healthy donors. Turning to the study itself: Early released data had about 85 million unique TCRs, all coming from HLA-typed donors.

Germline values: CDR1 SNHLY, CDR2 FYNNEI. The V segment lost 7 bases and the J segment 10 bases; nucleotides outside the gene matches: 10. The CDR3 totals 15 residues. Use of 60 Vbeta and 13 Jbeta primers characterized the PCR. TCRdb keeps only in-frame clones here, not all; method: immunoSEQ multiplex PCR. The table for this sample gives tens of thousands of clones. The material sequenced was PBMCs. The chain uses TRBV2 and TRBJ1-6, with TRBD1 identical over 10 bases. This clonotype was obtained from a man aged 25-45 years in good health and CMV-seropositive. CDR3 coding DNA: TGTGCCAGCATACCCGGGACAGGGGAAGGATCACCCCTCCACTTT. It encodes CASIPGTGEGSPLHF.